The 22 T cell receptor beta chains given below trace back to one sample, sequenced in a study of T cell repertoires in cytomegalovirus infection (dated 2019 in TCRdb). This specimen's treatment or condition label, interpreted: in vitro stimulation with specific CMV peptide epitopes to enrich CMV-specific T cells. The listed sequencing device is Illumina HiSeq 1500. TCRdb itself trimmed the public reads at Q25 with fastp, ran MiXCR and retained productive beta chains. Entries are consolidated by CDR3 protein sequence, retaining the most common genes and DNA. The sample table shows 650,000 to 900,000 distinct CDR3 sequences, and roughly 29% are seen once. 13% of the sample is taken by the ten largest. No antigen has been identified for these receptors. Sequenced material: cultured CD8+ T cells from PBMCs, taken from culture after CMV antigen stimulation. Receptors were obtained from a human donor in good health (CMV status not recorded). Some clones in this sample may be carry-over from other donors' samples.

This CDR3 reads CASSEPPIPVNYGYTF. CDR3 bases: TGTGCCAGCAGTGAACCCCCAATCCCGGTTAACTATGGCTACACCTTC. This sequence joins TRBV6-1 and TRBJ1-2; D unclear. V was trimmed by 2 bases and J by 1 base, leaving 14 bases between them. Per the germline V gene, CDR1 is MNHNS and CDR2 is SASEGT. CDR3 length: 16 residues.

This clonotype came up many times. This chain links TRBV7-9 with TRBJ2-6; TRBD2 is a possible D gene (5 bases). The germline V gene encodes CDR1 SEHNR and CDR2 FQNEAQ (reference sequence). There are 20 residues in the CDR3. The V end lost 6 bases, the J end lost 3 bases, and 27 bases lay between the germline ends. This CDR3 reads CASSVGLREQNLGGANVLTF. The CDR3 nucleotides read TGTGCCAGCAGTGTTGGGCTCCGGGAACAAAACCTGGGTGGGGCCAACGTCCTGACTTTC.

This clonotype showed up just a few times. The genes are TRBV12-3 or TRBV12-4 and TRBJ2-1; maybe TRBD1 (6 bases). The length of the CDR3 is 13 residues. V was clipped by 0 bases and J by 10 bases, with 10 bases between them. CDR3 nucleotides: TGTGCCAGCAGTTTAGCGGGGGCGTACGAGCAGTTCTTC. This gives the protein CASSLAGAYEQFF.

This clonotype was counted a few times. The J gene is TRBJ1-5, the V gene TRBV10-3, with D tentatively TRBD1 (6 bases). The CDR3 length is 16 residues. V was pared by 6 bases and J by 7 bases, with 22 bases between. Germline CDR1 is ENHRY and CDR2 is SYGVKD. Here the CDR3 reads CAISEKGQGSGQPQHF. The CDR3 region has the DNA TGTGCCATCAGCGAGAAGGGCCAGGGGAGTGGCCAGCCCCAGCATTTT.

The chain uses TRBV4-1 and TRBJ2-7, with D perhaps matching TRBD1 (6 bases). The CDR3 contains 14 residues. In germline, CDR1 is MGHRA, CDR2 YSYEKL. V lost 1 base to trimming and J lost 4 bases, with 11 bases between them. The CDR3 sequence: CASSQGGQPYEQYF. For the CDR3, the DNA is TGCGCCAGCAGCCAAGGTGGACAGCCGTACGAGCAGTACTTC.

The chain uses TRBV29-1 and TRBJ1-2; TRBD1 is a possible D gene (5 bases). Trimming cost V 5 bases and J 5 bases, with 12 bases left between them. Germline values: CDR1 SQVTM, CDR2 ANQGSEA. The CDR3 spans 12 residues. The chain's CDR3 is CSVPGRRYGYTF. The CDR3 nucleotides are TGCAGCGTTCCGGGACGGCGATATGGCTACACCTTC.

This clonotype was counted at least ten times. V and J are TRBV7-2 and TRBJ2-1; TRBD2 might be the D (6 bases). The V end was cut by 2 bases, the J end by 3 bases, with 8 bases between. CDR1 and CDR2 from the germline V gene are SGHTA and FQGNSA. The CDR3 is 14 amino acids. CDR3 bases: TGTGCCAGCAGCTTACTAGCGAGCTACAATGAGCAGTTCTTC. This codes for CASSLLASYNEQFF.

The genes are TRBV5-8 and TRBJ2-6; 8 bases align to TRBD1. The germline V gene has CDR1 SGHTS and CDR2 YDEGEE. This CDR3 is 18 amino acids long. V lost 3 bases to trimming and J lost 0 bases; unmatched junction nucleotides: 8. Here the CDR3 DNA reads TGTGCCAGCAGCTATCCGACAGGGGCTAGCTCTGGGGCCAACGTCCTGACTTTC. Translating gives CASSYPTGASSGANVLTF.

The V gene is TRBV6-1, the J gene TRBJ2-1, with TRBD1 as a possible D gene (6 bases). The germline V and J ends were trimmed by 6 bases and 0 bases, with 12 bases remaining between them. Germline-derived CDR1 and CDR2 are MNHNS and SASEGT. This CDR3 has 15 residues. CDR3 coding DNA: TGTGCCAGCAGACACGACAGGAGCTCCTACAATGAGCAGTTCTTC. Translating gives CASRHDRSSYNEQFF.

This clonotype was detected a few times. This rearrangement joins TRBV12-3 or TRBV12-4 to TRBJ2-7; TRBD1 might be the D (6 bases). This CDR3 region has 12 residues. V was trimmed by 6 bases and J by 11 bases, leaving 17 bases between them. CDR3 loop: CASSPTVAGEYF. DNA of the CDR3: TGTGCCAGCAGCCCAACGGTCGCAGGGGAGTACTTC.

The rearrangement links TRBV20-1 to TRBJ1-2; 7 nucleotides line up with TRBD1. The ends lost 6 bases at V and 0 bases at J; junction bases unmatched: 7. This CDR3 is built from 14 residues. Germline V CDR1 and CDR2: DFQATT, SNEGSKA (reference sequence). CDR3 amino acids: CSAGGTDSNYGYTF. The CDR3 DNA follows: TGCAGTGCGGGAGGGACAGATTCTAACTATGGCTACACCTTC.

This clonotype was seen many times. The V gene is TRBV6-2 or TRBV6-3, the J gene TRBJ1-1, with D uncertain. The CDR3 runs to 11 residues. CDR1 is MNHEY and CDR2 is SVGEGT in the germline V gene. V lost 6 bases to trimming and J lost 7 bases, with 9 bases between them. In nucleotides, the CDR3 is TGTGCCAGCAGGGATTACCATGAAGCTTTCTTT. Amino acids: CASRDYHEAFF.

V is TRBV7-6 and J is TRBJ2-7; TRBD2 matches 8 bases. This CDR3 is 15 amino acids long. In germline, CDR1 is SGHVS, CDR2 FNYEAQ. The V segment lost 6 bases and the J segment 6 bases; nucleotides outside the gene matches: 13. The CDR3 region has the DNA TGTGCCAGCAGACTAGACGGGGGGGCCGTTGCCGAGCAGTACTTC. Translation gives CASRLDGGAVAEQYF. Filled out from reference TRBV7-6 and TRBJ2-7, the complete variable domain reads GAGVSQSPRYKVTKRGQDVALRCDPISGHVSLYWYRQALGQGPEFLTYFNYEAQQDKSGLPNDRFSAERPEGSISTLTIQRTEQRDSAMYRCASRLDGGAVAEQYFGPGTRLTVT.

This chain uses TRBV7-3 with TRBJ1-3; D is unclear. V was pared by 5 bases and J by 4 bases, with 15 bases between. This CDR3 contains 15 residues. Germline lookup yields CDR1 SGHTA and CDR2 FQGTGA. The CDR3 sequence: CASSPPGSEGNTIYF. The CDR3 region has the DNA TGTGCCAGCAGCCCCCCGGGGTCCGAGGGAAACACCATATATTTT.

CDR3 bases: TGTGCTAGTGATTGGGACAGGGGACAGGCCACTGAAGCTTTCTTT. Amino acid sequence: CASDWDRGQATEAFF. The chain recombines TRBV12-5 with TRBJ1-1; TRBD1 matches 10 bases. Germline lookup yields CDR1 LGHNT and CDR2 FRNRAP. The CDR3 sequence is 15 residues long. The ends lost 7 bases at V and 4 bases at J; junction bases unmatched: 9.

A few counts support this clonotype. CDR3 sequence reads: CASSLPDSHEQYV. The CDR3 DNA reads TGTGCCAGCTCACTTCCGGACAGCCACGAGCAGTACGTC. V gene TRBV18 combines with J gene TRBJ2-7; maybe TRBD1 (6 bases). This CDR3 contains 13 residues. Germline CDR1 is KGHSH and CDR2 is LQKENI. The germline V and J ends were trimmed by 4 bases and 5 bases, with 12 bases remaining between them.

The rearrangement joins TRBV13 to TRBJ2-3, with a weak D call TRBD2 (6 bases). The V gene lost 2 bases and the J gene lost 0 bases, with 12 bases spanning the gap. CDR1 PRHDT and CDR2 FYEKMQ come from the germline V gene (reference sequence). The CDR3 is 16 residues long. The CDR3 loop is CASSLIGAGSTDTQYF. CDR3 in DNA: TGTGCCAGCAGCTTAATCGGCGCGGGGAGCACAGATACGCAGTATTTT.

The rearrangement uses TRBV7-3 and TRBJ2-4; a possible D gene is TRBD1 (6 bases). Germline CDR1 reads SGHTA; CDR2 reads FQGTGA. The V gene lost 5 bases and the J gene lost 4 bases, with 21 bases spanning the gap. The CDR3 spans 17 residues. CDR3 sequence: CASSPPPSGTPKNIQYF. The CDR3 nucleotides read TGTGCCAGCAGCCCACCCCCTTCCGGGACACCTAAAAACATTCAGTACTTC.

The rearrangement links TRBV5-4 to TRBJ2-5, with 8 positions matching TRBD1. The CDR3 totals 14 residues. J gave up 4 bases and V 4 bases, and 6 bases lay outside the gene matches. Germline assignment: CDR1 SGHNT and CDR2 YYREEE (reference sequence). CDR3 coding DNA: TGTGCCAGCAGCCCACAGGGGGATGGAGAGACCCAGTACTTC. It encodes CASSPQGDGETQYF.

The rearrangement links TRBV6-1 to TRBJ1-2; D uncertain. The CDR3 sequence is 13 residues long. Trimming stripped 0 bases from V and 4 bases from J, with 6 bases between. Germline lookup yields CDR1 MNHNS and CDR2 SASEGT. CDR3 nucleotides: TGTGCCAGCAGTGAAGCGCCCATCTATGGCTACACCTTC. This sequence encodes CASSEAPIYGYTF.

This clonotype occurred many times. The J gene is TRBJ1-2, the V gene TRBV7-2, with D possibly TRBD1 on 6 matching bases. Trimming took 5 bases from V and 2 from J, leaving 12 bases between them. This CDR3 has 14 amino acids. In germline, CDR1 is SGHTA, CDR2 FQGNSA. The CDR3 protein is CASSPDRLNYGYTF. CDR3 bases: TGTGCCAGCAGCCCAGACAGGTTAAACTATGGCTACACCTTC.

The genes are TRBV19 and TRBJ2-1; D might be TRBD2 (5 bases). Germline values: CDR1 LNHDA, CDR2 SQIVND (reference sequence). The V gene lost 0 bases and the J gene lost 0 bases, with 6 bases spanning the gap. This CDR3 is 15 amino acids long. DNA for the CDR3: TGTGCCAGTAGTATAGAAAGCGGCTCCTACAATGAGCAGTTCTTC. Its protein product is CASSIESGSYNEQFF.